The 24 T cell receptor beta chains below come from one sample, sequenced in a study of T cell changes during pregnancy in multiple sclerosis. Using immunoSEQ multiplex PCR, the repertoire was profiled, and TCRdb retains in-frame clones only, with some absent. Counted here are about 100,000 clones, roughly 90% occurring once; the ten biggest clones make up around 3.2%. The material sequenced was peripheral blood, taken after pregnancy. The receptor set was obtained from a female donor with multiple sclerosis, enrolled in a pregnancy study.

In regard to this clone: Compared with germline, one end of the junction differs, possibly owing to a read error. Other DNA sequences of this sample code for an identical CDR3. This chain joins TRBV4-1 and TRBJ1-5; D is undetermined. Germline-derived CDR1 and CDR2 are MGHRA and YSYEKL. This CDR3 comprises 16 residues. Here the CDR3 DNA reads TGCGCCAGCAGTCAAGGCCGCGGGCAGTTGGATCAGCCCCAGCATTTT. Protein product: CASSQGRGQLDQPQHF.

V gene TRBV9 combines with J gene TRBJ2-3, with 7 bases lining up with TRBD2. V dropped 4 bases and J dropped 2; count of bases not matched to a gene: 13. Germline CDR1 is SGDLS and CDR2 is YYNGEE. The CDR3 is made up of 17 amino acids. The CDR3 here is CASSLPGTGGDTDTQYF. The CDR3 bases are TGTGCCAGCAGCCTCCCGGGGACGGGGGGTGACACAGATACGCAGTATTTT.

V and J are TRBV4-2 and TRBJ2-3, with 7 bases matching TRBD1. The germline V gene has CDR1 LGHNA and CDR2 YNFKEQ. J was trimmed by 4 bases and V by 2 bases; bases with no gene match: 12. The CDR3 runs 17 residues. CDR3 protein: CASSQIENRGFSDTQYF. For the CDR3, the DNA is TGTGCCAGCAGCCAAATCGAAAACAGGGGCTTTTCAGATACGCAGTATTTT.

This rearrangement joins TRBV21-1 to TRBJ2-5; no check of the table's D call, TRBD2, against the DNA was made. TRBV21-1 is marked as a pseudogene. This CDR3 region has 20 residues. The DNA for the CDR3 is TGTGCCAGCAGCATATCAGGCCGGGGGACTAGCGGGGGGGCGAGGGAGACCCAGTACTTC. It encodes CASSISGRGTSGGARETQYF.

Here the CDR3 DNA reads TGTGCCACAACGATGGGACAGGGGGCGGGAAACACTGAAGCTTTCTTT. It codes for CATTMGQGAGNTEAFF. The chain is built from TRBV18 and TRBJ1-1; 12 bases match TRBD1. The V gene's germline CDR1 is KGHSH and CDR2 LQKENI. This CDR3 region has 16 residues. V shed 10 bases and J 2 bases; nucleotides not matched to a gene: 11.

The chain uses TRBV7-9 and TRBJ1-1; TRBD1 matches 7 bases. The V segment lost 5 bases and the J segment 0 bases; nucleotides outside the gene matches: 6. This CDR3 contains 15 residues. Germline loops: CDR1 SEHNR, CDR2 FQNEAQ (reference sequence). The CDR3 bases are TGTGCCAGCAGCCAGACGACAGGGATGAACACTGAAGCTTTCTTT. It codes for CASSQTTGMNTEAFF.

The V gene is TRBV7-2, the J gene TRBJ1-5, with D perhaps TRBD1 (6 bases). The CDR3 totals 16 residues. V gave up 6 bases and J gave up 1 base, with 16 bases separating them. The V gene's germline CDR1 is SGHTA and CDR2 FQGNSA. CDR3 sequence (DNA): TGTGCCAGCAGTCATGCCAAGGGGGTAAGCAATCAGCCCCAGCATTTT. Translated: CASSHAKGVSNQPQHF.

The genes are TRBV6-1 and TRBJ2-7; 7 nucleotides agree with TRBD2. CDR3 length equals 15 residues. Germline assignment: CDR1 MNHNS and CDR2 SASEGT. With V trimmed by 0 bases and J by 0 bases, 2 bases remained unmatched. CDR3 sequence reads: CASSEARGSSYEQYF. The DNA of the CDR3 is TGTGCCAGCAGTGAAGCGCGGGGGAGCTCCTACGAGCAGTACTTC.

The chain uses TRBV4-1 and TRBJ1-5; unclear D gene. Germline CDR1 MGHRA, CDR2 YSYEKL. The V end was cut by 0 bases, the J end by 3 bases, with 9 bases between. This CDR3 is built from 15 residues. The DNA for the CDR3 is TGCGCCAGCAGCCAAGACTCCGGGTCCAATCAGCCCCAGCATTTT. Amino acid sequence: CASSQDSGSNQPQHF.

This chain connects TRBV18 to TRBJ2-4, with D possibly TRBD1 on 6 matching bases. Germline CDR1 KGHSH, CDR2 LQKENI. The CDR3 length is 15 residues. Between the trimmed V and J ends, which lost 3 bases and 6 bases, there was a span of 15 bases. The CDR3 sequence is CASSPKVTGRNIQYF. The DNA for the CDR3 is TGTGCCAGCTCACCGAAGGTTACAGGGCGAAACATTCAGTACTTC.

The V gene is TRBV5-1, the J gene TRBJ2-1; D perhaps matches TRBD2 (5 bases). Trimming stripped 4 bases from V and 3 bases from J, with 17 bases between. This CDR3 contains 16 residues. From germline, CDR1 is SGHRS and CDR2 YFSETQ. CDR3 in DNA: TGCGCCAGCAGCCTCGGATGGTCGAGGGACTACAATGAGCAGTTCTTC. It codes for CASSLGWSRDYNEQFF.

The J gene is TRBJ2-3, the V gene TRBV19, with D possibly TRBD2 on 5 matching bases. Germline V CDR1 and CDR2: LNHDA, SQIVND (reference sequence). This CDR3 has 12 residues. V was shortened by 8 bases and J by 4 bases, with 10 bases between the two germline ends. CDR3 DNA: TGTGCCAGTGTGGCTAGCTCAGATACGCAGTATTTT. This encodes CASVASSDTQYF.

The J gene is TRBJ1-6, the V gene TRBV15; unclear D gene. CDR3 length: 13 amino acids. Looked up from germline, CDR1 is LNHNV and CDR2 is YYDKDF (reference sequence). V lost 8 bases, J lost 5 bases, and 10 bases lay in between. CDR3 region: CATAGRNNSPLHF. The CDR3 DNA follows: TGTGCCACCGCGGGCAGAAATAATTCACCCCTCCACTTT.

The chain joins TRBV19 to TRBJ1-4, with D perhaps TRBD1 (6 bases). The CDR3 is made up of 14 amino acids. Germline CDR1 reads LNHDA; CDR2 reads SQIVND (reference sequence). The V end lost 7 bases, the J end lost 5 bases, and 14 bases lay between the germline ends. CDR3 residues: CASIPTGRNEKLFF. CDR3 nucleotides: TGTGCCAGTATCCCGACAGGACGAAATGAAAAACTGTTTTTT.

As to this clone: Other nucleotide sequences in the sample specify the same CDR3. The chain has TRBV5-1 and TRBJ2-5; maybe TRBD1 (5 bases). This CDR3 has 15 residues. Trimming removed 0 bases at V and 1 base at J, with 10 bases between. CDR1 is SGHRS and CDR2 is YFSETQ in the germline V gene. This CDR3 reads CASSLAGGAQETQYF. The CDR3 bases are TGCGCCAGCAGCTTGGCCGGTGGGGCCCAAGAGACCCAGTACTTC.

The DNA for the CDR3 is TGTGCCAGCAGCCAAACACCAGGGGAAGGCTCTGGAAACACCATATATTTT. Protein: CASSQTPGEGSGNTIYF. This chain joins TRBV7-6 and TRBJ1-3; D possibly corresponds to TRBD1 (6 bases). This CDR3 contains 17 residues. V was clipped by 5 bases and J by 0 bases, with 17 bases between them. The germline gives CDR1 SGHVS, CDR2 FNYEAQ.

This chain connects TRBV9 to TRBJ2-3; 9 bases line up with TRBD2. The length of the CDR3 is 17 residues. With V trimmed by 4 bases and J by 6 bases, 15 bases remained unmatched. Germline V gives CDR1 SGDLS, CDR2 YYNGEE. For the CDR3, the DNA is TGTGCCAGCAGCTCGCCGTCGGTAGCGGGGGCGTGGGATACGCAGTATTTT. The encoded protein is CASSSPSVAGAWDTQYF. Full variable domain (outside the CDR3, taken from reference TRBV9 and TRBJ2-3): DSGVTQTPKHLITATGQRVTLRCSPRSGDLSVYWYQQSLDQGLQFLIQYYNGEERAKGNILERFSAQQFPDLHSELNLSSLELGDSALYFCASSSPSVAGAWDTQYFGPGTRLTVL.

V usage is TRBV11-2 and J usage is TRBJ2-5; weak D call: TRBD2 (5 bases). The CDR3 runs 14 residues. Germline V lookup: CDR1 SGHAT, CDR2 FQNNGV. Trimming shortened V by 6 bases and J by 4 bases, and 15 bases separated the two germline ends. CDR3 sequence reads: CASRSLRGSETQYF. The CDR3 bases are TGTGCCAGCAGATCCCTCCGGGGTTCAGAGACCCAGTACTTC. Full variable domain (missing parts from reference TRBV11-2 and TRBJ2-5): EAGVAQSPRYKIIEKRQSVAFWCNPISGHATLYWYQQILGQGPKLLIQFQNNGVVDDSQLPKDRFSAERLKGVDSTLKIQPAKLEDSAVYLCASRSLRGSETQYFGPGTRLLVL.

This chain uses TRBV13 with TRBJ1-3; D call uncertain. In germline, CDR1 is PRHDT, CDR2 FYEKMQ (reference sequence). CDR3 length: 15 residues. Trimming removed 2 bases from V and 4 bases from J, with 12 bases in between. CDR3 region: CASSLSRVPGNTIYF. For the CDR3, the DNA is TGTGCCAGCAGCTTAAGTAGAGTCCCCGGAAACACCATATATTTT.

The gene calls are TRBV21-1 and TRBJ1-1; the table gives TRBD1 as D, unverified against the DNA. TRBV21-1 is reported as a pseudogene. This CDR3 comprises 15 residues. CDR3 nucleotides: TGTGCCAGCAGCAAAGAGGACAGGGGGGTAACTGAAGCTTTCTTT. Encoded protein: CASSKEDRGVTEAFF.

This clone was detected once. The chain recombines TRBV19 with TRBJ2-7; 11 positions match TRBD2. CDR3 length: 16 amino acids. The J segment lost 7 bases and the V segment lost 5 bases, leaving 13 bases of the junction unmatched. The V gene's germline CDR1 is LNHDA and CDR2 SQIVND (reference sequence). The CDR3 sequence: CASSPRTSGPAEEQYF. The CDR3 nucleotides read TGTGCCAGTAGTCCCCGGACTAGCGGGCCCGCTGAGGAGCAGTACTTC. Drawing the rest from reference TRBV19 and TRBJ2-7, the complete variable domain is DGGITQSPKYLFRKEGQNVTLSCEQNLNHDAMYWYRQDPGQGLRLIYYSQIVNDFQKGDIAEGYSVSREKKESFPLTVTSAQKNPTAFYLCASSPRTSGPAEEQYFGPGTRLTVT.

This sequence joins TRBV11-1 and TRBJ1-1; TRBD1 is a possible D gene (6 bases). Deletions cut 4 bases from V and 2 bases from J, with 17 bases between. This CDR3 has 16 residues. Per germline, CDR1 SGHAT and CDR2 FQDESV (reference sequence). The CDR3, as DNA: TGTGCCAGCAGCTCCCGGACAGATTTAATAAACACTGAAGCTTTCTTT. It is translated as CASSSRTDLINTEAFF.

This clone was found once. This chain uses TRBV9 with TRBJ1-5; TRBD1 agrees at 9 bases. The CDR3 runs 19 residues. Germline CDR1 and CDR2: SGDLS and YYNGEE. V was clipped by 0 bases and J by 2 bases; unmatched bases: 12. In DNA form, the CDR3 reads TGTGCCAGCAGCGTAGGATCCGGGACAGGGAACTTGGGCAATCAGCCCCAGCATTTT. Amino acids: CASSVGSGTGNLGNQPQHF.

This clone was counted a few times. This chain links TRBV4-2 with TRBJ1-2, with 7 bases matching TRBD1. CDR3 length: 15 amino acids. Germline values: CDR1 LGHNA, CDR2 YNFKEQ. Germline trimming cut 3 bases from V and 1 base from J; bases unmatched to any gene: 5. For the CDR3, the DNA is TGTGCCAGCAGCCACCGGGACAGAATTAACTATGGCTACACCTTC. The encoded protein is CASSHRDRINYGYTF.